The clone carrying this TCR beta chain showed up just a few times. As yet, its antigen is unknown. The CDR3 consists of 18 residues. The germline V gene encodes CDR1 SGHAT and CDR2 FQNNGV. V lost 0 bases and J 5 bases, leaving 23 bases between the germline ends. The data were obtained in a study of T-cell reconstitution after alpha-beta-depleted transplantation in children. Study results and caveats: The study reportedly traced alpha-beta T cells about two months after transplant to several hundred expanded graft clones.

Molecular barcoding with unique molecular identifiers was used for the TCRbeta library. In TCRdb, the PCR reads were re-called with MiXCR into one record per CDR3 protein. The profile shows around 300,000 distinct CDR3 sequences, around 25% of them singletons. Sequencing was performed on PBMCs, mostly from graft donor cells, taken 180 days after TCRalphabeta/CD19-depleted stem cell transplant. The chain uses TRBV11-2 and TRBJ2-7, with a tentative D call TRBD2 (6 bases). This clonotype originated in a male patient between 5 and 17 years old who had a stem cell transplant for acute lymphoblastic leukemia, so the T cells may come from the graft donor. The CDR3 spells CASSLDPPLRAGRNEQYF. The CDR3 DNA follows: TGTGCCAGCAGCTTAGACCCTCCATTGAGGGCGGGAAGGAACGAGCAGTACTTC.